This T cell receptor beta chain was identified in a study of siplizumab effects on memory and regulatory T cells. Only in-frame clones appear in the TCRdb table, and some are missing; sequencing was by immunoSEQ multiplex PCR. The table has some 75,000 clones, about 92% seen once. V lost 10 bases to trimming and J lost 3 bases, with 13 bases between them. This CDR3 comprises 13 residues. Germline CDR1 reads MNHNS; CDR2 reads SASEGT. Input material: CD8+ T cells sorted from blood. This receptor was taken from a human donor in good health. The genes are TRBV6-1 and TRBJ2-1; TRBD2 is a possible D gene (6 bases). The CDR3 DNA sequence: TGTGCCACCTCGGGACTCAGCTACAATGAGCAGTTCTTC. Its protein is CATSGLSYNEQFF.